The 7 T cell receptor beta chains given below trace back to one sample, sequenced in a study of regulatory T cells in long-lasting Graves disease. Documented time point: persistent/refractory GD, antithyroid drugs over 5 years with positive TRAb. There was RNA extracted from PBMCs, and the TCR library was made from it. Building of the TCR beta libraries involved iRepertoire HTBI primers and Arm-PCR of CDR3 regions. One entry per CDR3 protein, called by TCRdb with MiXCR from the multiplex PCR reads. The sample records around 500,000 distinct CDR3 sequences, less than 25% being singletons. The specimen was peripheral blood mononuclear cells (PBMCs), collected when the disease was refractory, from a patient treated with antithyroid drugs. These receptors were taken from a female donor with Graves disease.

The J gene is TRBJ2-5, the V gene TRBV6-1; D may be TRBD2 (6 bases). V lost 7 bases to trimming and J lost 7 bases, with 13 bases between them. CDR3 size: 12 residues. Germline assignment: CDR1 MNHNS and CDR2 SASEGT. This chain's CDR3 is CASTERRGTQYF. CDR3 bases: TGTGCCAGCACCGAACGGAGGGGGACCCAGTACTTC.

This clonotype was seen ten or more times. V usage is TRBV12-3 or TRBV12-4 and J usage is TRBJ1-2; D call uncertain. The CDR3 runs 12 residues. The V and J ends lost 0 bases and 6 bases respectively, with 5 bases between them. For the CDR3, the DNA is TGTGCCAGCAGTTTAGCCCAGGATGGCTACACCTTC. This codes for CASSLAQDGYTF.

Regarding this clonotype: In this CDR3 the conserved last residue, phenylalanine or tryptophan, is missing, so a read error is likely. As DNA, the CDR3 is TGTGCCAGCAGCCAAGCTCGGACTCGCACAGATACGCAGTATTTG. Encoded protein: CASSQARTRTDTQYL. V and J are TRBV3-1 and TRBJ2-3; TRBD2 might be the D (5 bases). The V end was cut by 1 base, the J end by 1 base, with 9 bases between. Germline V gives CDR1 LGHDT, CDR2 YNNKEL (reference sequence). This CDR3 region has 15 residues.

CDR3 nucleotide sequence: TGCGCCAGCAGCGGTGCGACACCTACCACCGGGGAGCTGTTTTTT. Its protein is CASSGATPTTGELFF. This chain links TRBV5-1 with TRBJ2-2; D gene uncertain. V dropped 4 bases and J dropped 4 bases, with 14 bases sitting between them. This CDR3 region has 15 residues. Germline CDR1 reads SGHRS; CDR2 reads YFSETQ. The full variable domain, completed using reference TRBV5-1 and TRBJ2-2, is KAGVTQTPRYLIKTRGQQVTLSCSPISGHRSVSWYQQTPGQGLQFLFEYFSETQRNKGNFPGRFSGRQFSNSRSEMNVSTLELGDSALYLCASSGATPTTGELFFGEGSRLTVL.

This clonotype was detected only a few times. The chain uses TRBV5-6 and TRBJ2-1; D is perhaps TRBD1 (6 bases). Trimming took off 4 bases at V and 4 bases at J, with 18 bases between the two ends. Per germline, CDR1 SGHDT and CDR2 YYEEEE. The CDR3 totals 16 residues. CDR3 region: CASSRPGTQGYNEQFF. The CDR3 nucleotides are TGTGCCAGCAGCCGCCCCGGGACGCAGGGGTACAATGAGCAGTTCTTC.

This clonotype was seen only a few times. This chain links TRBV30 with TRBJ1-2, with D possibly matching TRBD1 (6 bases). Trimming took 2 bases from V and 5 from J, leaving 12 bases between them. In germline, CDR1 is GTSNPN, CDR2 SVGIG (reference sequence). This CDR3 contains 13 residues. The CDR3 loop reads CAWSTGLGYGYTF. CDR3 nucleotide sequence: TGTGCCTGGAGTACAGGGTTGGGGTATGGCTACACCTTC.

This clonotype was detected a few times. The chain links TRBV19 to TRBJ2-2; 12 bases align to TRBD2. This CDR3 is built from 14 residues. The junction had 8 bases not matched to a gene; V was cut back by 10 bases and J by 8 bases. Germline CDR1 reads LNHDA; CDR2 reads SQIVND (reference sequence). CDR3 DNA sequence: TGTGCCACATCCCGACTAGCGGGAGAGGGGGAGCTGTTTTTT. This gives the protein CATSRLAGEGELFF.